This TCR beta chain was profiled in a study of OX40 agonist ivuxolimab in advanced cancers. Study information: Partial responses were recorded for three patients, including one with hepatocellular carcinoma and two with cutaneous melanoma.

Patients had blood sampled at baseline and again on cycle 4 day 1 and cycle 7 day 1. This CDR3 is built from 15 residues. CDR1 LGHNT and CDR2 FRNRAP come from the germline V gene. The trim removed 1 base at V and 1 base at J, leaving 2 bases unmatched. This table comes from immunoSEQ multiplex PCR, and its TCRdb copy is limited to in-frame clones, with some not included. The sample lists under 50,000 clones, 82% occurring once. The material was CD4+ or CD8+ T cells sorted from blood, obtained in a trial of the OX40 agonist ivuxolimab. The V and J genes are TRBV12-5 and TRBJ2-3, with 7 bases matching TRBD1. This TCR was sampled from an adult with an advanced solid tumor such as melanoma, head and neck, liver or kidney cancer. The CDR3 is CASGLGQGGTDTQYF. CDR3 DNA sequence: TGTGCTAGTGGTTTGGGACAGGGTGGCACAGATACGCAGTATTTT.